This entry lists 27 T cell receptor beta chains sequenced from one sample in a study of shared clonotypes between healthy human individuals. Some clones are missing from TCRdb's copy, which holds only in-frame ones; the method was immunoSEQ multiplex PCR. The sample includes about 2 million clones, roughly 94% of them seen just once. The sequenced sample was naive CD4+ T cells sorted from blood. Subset defined: CD45RA+ positively selected. All receptors derive from a man between 18 and 29 years old in good health.

The V gene is TRBV7-5, the J gene TRBJ2-5; TRBD2, as called in the table, went unchecked against the DNA. TRBV7-5 is noted as a pseudogene. The CDR3 covers 15 residues. This CDR3 reads CARSLDPGTQETQYF. DNA of the CDR3: TGTGCCAGAAGCTTAGATCCGGGTACGCAAGAGACCCAGTACTTC.

On this clone itself: Other DNA sequences from this sample encode an identical CDR3 as well. The V call is TRBV6-6, the J call TRBJ2-5, with D perhaps TRBD1 (6 bases). The CDR3 is 13 amino acids. Trimming took 2 bases from V and 2 from J, leaving 6 bases between them. The V gene's germline CDR1 is MNHNY and CDR2 SVGAGI (reference sequence). The CDR3 here is CASSYTGQETQYF. CDR3 nucleotide sequence: TGTGCCAGCAGTTACACAGGGCAAGAGACCCAGTACTTC.

This clone occurred once. This chain connects TRBV7-2 to TRBJ2-4; TRBD2 matches at 10 bases. CDR1 SGHTA and CDR2 FQGNSA come from the germline V gene. The CDR3 extends over 18 amino acids. Losses at the gene ends were 5 bases for V and 3 bases for J; bases not matched to a gene: 13. This CDR3 is CASSLRTSGDLNKNIQYF. The DNA for the CDR3 is TGTGCCAGCAGCCTCCGGACTAGCGGAGACCTGAACAAAAACATTCAGTACTTC.

This rearrangement joins TRBV5-6 to TRBJ2-3, with TRBD2 matching over 8 bases. CDR1 and CDR2 (germline): SGHDT, YYEEEE. This CDR3 region has 15 residues. J was trimmed by 1 base and V by 4 bases; bases with no gene match: 5. Here the CDR3 reads CASSRLALRTDTQYF. CDR3 bases: TGTGCCAGCAGCAGACTAGCGCTCCGCACAGATACGCAGTATTTT.

This clone has a single count. The chain couples TRBV6-1 to TRBJ2-7; 7 bases match TRBD2. Unmatched junction bases numbered 14, after V lost 2 bases and J lost 4 bases. Germline V CDR1 and CDR2: MNHNS, SASEGT. CDR3 length: 17 amino acids. CDR3 residues: CASSEFYYASGTYEQYF. The CDR3 DNA reads TGTGCCAGCAGTGAATTTTATTACGCGAGCGGGACTTACGAGCAGTACTTC.

J is TRBJ1-6 and V is TRBV5-4; D may be TRBD1 (5 bases). Trimming stripped 4 bases from V and 10 bases from J, with 15 bases between. Per the germline V gene, CDR1 is SGHNT and CDR2 is YYREEE (reference sequence). CDR3 length equals 14 residues. The CDR3 is CASSETNGQSPLHF. The CDR3 nucleotides read TGTGCCAGCAGCGAGACCAACGGACAATCACCCCTCCACTTT.

V gene TRBV6-4 combines with J gene TRBJ2-6; possible D gene TRBD1, 6 bases. The ends were cut back, 4 bases at V and 0 bases at J, with 10 bases in the middle. CDR3 length equals 16 residues. The germline V gene encodes CDR1 MRHNA and CDR2 SNTAGT. In nucleotides, the CDR3 is TGTGCCAGCAGTGCACAGGGCGACTCTGGGGCCAACGTCCTGACTTTC. Its protein product is CASSAQGDSGANVLTF.

The genes are TRBV6-6 and TRBJ2-2; 9 nucleotides match TRBD2. Germline trimming cut 0 bases from V and 15 bases from J; bases unmatched to any gene: 8. CDR1 and CDR2 (germline): MNHNY, SVGAGI (reference sequence). CDR3 size: 14 residues. CDR3: CASSYSTSGGKLFF. CDR3 bases: TGTGCCAGCAGTTACTCGACCAGCGGGGGGAAGTTGTTTTTT.

This chain connects TRBV5-6 to TRBJ2-3; 9 bases are a match to TRBD2. CDR1 is SGHDT, CDR2 YYEEEE, per germline. This CDR3 has 15 residues. Unmatched junction bases numbered 6, after V lost 4 bases and J lost 3 bases. The CDR3 protein is CASSRQRGVTDTQYF. The CDR3, as DNA: TGTGCCAGCAGCCGACAGCGGGGGGTAACAGATACGCAGTATTTT.

The chain couples TRBV7-2 to TRBJ2-5; D gene unclear. Germline V lookup: CDR1 SGHTA, CDR2 FQGNSA. The CDR3 extends over 14 amino acids. With 5 bases removed from V and 2 bases from J, the gap between germline ends came to 12 bases. The CDR3 loop reads CASSPDRQQETQYF. The CDR3 DNA reads as TGTGCCAGCAGCCCGGACCGCCAACAAGAGACCCAGTACTTC.

V and J are TRBV4-1 and TRBJ1-4; no definite D call. There are 12 residues in the CDR3. V lost 4 bases to trimming and J lost 7 bases, with 7 bases between them. In germline, CDR1 is MGHRA, CDR2 YSYEKL. CDR3 DNA sequence: TGCGCCAGCAGCCCTTACATTGAAAAACTGTTTTTT. Its translation: CASSPYIEKLFF.

This sequence joins TRBV6-5 and TRBJ2-5; D unresolved. CDR1 and CDR2 from the germline V gene are MNHEY and SVGAGI. Trimming removed 0 bases from V and 5 bases from J, with 10 bases in between. The CDR3 totals 14 residues. This CDR3 reads CASSYSNPAETQYF. The DNA of the CDR3 is TGTGCCAGCAGTTACTCGAATCCTGCCGAGACCCAGTACTTC.

The rearrangement links TRBV2 to TRBJ2-3; possible D gene TRBD1, 6 bases. The CDR3 is 13 amino acids. Per germline, CDR1 SNHLY and CDR2 FYNNEI. V was shortened by 6 bases and J by 4 bases, with 11 bases between the two germline ends. The CDR3 DNA reads as TGTGCCAGCAGAGACAGGTTCGCAGATACGCAGTATTTT. Its translation: CASRDRFADTQYF.

The chain uses TRBV6-1 and TRBJ2-5, with a tentative D call TRBD1 (6 bases). CDR1 is MNHNS and CDR2 is SASEGT in the germline V gene. V lost 2 bases, J lost 7 bases, and 23 bases lay in between. The length of the CDR3 is 17 residues. CDR3 DNA: TGTGCCAGCAGTGAACAGCCTCCGGGACACCTAAGGGGGACCCAGTACTTC. Translating gives CASSEQPPGHLRGTQYF.

On this clone: One base away lies a much larger clone, so this may be a sequencing read error. This chain uses TRBV18 with TRBJ1-1; 10 bases agree with TRBD1. The CDR3 is made up of 18 amino acids. Germline values: CDR1 KGHSH, CDR2 LQKENI. This CDR3 is CASSRNRGQGGVDTEALF. Written as DNA, the CDR3 is TGTGCCAGCTCACGCAACCGAGGACAGGGGGGAGTCGACACTGAAGCTCTCTTT.

The table lists this clone with a count of one. The chain uses TRBV7-9 and TRBJ2-3, with TRBD2 matching 7 bases. V was clipped by 5 bases and J by 4 bases; unmatched bases: 6. Germline V CDR1 and CDR2: SEHNR, FQNEAQ (reference sequence). The CDR3 has 14 residues. The CDR3 sequence: CASSQGLIADTQYF. CDR3 coding DNA: TGTGCCAGCAGCCAGGGACTAATCGCAGATACGCAGTATTTT.

J is TRBJ2-5 and V is TRBV2; D unclear. The CDR3 totals 13 residues. Deletions cut 7 bases from V and 7 bases from J, with 16 bases between. The germline V gene has CDR1 SNHLY and CDR2 FYNNEI. The CDR3 bases are TGTGCCAGCATTACCAGTCTTATAGGGACCCAGTACTTC. Its translation is CASITSLIGTQYF. Based on the CDR3 plus reference TRBV2 and TRBJ2-5, the full variable domain is EPEVTQTPSHQVTQMGQEVILRCVPISNHLYFYWYRQILGQKVEFLVSFYNNEISEKSEIFDDQFSVERPDGSNFTLKIRSTKLEDSAMYFCASITSLIGTQYFGPGTRLLVL.

The chain combines TRBV6-5 with TRBJ1-1; D not certain. V lost 6 bases and J 5 bases, leaving 13 bases between the germline ends. The germline gives CDR1 MNHEY, CDR2 SVGAGI. This CDR3 region has 13 residues. CDR3 sequence (DNA): TGTGCCAGCAGCCCCTCAACATGGACTGAAGCTTTCTTT. It encodes CASSPSTWTEAFF.

The CDR3 is CASSGTGPSYEQYF. For the CDR3, the DNA is TGCGCCAGCAGCGGGACAGGCCCTTCCTACGAGCAGTACTTC. The V gene is TRBV5-1, the J gene TRBJ2-7; 8 nucleotides line up with TRBD1. Germline V CDR1 and CDR2: SGHRS, YFSETQ. The CDR3 runs 14 residues. V dropped 4 bases and J dropped 1; count of bases not matched to a gene: 4.

The CDR3 region has the DNA TGTGCCAGCACCCAAGGACAGGGGGTCACCGGGGAGCTGTTTTTT. Translation: CASTQGQGVTGELFF. The V call is TRBV7-3, the J call TRBJ2-2, with 10 bases identical to TRBD1. CDR1 and CDR2 (germline): SGHTA, FQGTGA. Trimming cost V 7 bases and J 4 bases; bases outside gene matches: 6. The CDR3 is 15 residues long.

The rearrangement uses TRBV9 and TRBJ1-6; D gene unclear. V lost 4 bases and J 6 bases, leaving 11 bases between the germline ends. CDR1 is SGDLS and CDR2 is YYNGEE in the germline V gene. The CDR3 contains 14 residues. The CDR3, as DNA: TGTGCCAGCAGCCAAGATCTAGGTAATTCACCCCTCCACTTT. This codes for CASSQDLGNSPLHF.

This chain connects TRBV5-1 to TRBJ2-7; 8 nucleotides align to TRBD2. Germline V gene data show CDR1 as SGHRS and CDR2 as YFSETQ. J lost 3 bases, V lost 0 bases, and 8 bases had no gene match. The CDR3 is 16 amino acids. In DNA, the CDR3 is TGCGCCAGCAGCTTGGAATCCGGGACTAGTATCTACGAGCAGTACTTC. Its protein is CASSLESGTSIYEQYF.

The CDR3 DNA is TGTGCCAGCTCAGGCTCCGGGACAGGGACTGGAAACACCATATATTTT. Translated, it gives CASSGSGTGTGNTIYF. The chain employs TRBV18 and TRBJ1-3; 9 positions match TRBD1. The V segment lost 5 bases and the J segment 2 bases; nucleotides outside the gene matches: 7. Germline V gene data show CDR1 as KGHSH and CDR2 as LQKENI. This CDR3 is built from 16 residues.

The chain links TRBV11-2 to TRBJ1-1; D is ambiguous. V lost 5 bases and J lost 1, with 11 bases in between. This CDR3 is 14 amino acids long. Looked up from germline, CDR1 is SGHAT and CDR2 is FQNNGV. CDR3 coding DNA: TGTGCCAGCAGCGAACCGACGGCGAACACTGAAGCTTTCTTT. Translated: CASSEPTANTEAFF.

On this clone: Other DNA sequences in this specimen translate into the identical CDR3. The genes are TRBV18 and TRBJ2-7; D is possibly TRBD1 (6 bases). The CDR3 spans 12 residues. Trimming pared 2 bases from V and 5 bases from J, leaving 7 bases between. CDR1 is KGHSH, CDR2 LQKENI, per germline. CDR3 loop: CASSPGGDEQYF. The CDR3 DNA is TGTGCCAGCTCACCAGGGGGCGACGAGCAGTACTTC.

The V and J genes are TRBV2 and TRBJ1-6; D is uncertain. CDR3 size: 16 residues. CDR1 is SNHLY, CDR2 FYNNEI, per germline. V lost 7 bases and J 7 bases, leaving 20 bases between the germline ends. The CDR3 reads CASMWSLVDRNSPLHF. The CDR3, as DNA: TGTGCCAGCATGTGGTCGCTGGTTGATAGAAATTCACCCCTCCACTTT.

V usage is TRBV7-6 and J usage is TRBJ1-2, with 7 bases identical to TRBD1. Germline V gene data show CDR1 as SGHVS and CDR2 as FNYEAQ. V was clipped by 5 bases and J by 7 bases; unmatched bases: 16. There are 16 residues in the CDR3. In nucleotides, the CDR3 is TGTGCCAGCAGCCTCTTGACAGGGACTCAGAGTGGTGGCTACACCTTC. Translating it yields CASSLLTGTQSGGYTF. Combining the CDR3 with reference TRBV7-6 and TRBJ1-2 gives the whole variable domain GAGVSQSPRYKVTKRGQDVALRCDPISGHVSLYWYRQALGQGPEFLTYFNYEAQQDKSGLPNDRFSAERPEGSISTLTIQRTEQRDSAMYRCASSLLTGTQSGGYTFGSGTRLTVV.